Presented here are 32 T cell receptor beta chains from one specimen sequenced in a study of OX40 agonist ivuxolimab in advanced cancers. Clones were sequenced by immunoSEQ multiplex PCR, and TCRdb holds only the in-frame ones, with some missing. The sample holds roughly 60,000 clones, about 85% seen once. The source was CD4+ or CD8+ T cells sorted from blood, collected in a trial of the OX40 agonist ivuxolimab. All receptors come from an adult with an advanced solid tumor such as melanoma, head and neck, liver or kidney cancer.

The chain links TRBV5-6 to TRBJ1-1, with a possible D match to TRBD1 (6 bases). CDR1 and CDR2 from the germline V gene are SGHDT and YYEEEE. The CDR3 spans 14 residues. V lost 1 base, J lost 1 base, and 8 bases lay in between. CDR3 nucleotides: TGTGCCAGCAGCTTGCGAGGGGGGAACACTGAAGCTTTCTTT. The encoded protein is CASSLRGGNTEAFF. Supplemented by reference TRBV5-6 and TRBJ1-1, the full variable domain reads DAGVTQSPTHLIKTRGQQVTLRCSPKSGHDTVSWYQQALGQGPQFIFQYYEEEERQRGNFPDRFSGHQFPNYSSELNVNALLLGDSALYLCASSLRGGNTEAFFGQGTRLTVV.

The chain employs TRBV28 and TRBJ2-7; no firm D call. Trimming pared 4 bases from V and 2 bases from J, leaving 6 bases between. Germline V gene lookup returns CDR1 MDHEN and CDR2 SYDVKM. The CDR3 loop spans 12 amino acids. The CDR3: CASSSLTYEQYF. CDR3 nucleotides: TGTGCCAGCAGTTCTCTGACCTACGAGCAGTACTTC.

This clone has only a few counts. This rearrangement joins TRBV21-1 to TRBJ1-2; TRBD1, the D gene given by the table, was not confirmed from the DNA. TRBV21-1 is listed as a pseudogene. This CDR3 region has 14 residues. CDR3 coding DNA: TGTGCCAGCAGCAGTGTGACAGGGGTGCGTGGCTACACCTTC. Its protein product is CASSSVTGVRGYTF.

Written as DNA, the CDR3 is TGTGCCAGCAGCTTAGGGGCTAGCGGGCACACCGGGGAGCTGTTTTTT. Translating gives CASSLGASGHTGELFF. The chain combines TRBV7-9 with TRBJ2-2; 8 nucleotides line up with TRBD2. There are 16 residues in the CDR3. V lost 1 base and J lost 3; bases outside the gene matches: 4. CDR1 and CDR2 from the germline V gene are SEHNR and FQNEAQ (reference sequence). Full variable domain (rest looked up from reference TRBV7-9 and TRBJ2-2): DTGVSQNPRHKITKRGQNVTFRCDPISEHNRLYWYRQTLGQGPEFLTYFQNEAQLEKSRLLSDRFSAERPKGSFSTLEIQRTEQGDSAMYLCASSLGASGHTGELFFGEGSRLTVL.

CDR3 loop: CASSVGVQGTGELFF. CDR3 sequence (DNA): TGTGCCAGCAGTGTCGGGGTTCAAGGCACCGGGGAGCTGTTTTTT. The chain has TRBV25-1 and TRBJ2-2, with D maybe TRBD2 (5 bases). V gave up 4 bases and J gave up 4 bases, with 13 bases separating them. Germline V gene data show CDR1 as MGHDK and CDR2 as SYGVNS. The CDR3 is 15 amino acids.

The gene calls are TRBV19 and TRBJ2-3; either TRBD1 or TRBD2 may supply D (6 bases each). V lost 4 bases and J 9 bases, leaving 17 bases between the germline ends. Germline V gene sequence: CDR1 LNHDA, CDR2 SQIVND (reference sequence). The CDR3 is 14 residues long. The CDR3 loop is CASSTSGAGTTQYF. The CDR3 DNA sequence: TGTGCCAGTAGTACCTCAGGGGCGGGGACAACGCAGTATTTT.

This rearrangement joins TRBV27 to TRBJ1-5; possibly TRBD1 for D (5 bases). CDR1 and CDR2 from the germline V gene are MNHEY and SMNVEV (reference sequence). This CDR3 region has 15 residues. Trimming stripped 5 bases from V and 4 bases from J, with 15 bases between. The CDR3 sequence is CASSATGVVNQPQHF. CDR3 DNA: TGTGCCAGCAGTGCCACGGGGGTGGTAAATCAGCCCCAGCATTTT.

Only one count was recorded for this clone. In DNA form, the CDR3 reads TGTGCCAGCTCGCCCCGGACGGGGGGGACTGAAGCTTTCTTT. Encoded protein: CASSPRTGGTEAFF. The rearrangement uses TRBV18 and TRBJ1-1, with TRBD1 as a possible D gene (5 bases). This CDR3 is 14 amino acids long. Per germline, CDR1 KGHSH and CDR2 LQKENI. The germline V and J ends were trimmed by 6 bases and 5 bases, with 16 bases remaining between them.

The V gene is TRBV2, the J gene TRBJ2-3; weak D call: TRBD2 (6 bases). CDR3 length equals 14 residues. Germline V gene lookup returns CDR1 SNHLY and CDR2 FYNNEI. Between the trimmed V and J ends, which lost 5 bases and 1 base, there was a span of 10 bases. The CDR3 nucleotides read TGTGCCAGCAGTCGGCGGGGTCGCACAGATACGCAGTATTTT. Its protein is CASSRRGRTDTQYF.

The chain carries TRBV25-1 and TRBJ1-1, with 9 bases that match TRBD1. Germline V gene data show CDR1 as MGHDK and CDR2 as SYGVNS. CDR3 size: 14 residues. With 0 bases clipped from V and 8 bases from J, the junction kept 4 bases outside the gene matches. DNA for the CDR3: TGTGCCAGCAGTGAATATGGAGGGACAGGGGAAGCTTTCTTT. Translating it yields CASSEYGGTGEAFF.

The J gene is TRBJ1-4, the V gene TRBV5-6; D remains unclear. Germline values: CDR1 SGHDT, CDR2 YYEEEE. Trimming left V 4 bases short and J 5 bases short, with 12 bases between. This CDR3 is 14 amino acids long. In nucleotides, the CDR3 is TGTGCCAGCAGCGTCGACGAGGCGAATGAAAAACTGTTTTTT. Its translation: CASSVDEANEKLFF.

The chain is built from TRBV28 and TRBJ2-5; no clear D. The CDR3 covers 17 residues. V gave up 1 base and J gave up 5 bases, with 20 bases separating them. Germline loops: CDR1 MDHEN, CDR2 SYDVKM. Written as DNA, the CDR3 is TGTGCCAGCAGTTTATCTGAAGGGATAGGGTCATGGGAGACCCAGTACTTC. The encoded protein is CASSLSEGIGSWETQYF.

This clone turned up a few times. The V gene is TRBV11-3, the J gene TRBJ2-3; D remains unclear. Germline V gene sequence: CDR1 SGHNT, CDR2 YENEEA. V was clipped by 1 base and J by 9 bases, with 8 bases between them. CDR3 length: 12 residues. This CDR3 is CASSLGGSTQYF. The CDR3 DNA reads TGTGCCAGCAGCTTAGGCGGCTCGACGCAGTATTTT.

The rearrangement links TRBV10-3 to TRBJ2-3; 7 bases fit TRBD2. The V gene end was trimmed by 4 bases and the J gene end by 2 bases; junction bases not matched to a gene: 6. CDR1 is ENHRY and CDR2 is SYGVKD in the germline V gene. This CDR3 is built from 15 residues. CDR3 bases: TGTGCCATCAGTGCGGAAGCGGGAAACACAGATACGCAGTATTTT. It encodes CAISAEAGNTDTQYF.

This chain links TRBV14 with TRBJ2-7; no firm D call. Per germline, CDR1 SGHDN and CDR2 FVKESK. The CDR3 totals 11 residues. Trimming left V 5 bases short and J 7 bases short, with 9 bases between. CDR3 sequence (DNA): TGTGCCAGCAGCTCACATGGGGAGCAGTACTTC. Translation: CASSSHGEQYF.

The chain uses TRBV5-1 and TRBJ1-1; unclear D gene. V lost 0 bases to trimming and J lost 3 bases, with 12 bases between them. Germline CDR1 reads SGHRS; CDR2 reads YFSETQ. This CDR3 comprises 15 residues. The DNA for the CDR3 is TGCGCCAGCAGCTTGGAGGCAGGTACTTACACTGAAGCTTTCTTT. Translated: CASSLEAGTYTEAFF.

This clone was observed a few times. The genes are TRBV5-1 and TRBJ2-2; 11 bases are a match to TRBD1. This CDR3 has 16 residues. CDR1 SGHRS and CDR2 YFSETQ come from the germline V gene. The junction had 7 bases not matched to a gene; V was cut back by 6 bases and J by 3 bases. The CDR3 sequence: CASTDAGQGDTGELFF. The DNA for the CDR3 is TGCGCCAGCACGGACGCGGGACAGGGGGACACCGGGGAGCTGTTTTTT.

CDR3 region: CASSWSGIGEETQYF. The CDR3 DNA sequence: TGTGCCAGCAGCTGGAGCGGGATCGGGGAAGAGACCCAGTACTTC. The gene calls are TRBV7-3 and TRBJ2-5; 7 bases are shared with TRBD2. The trim removed 4 bases at V and 3 bases at J, leaving 8 bases unmatched. Germline V gives CDR1 SGHTA, CDR2 FQGTGA. The CDR3 loop spans 15 amino acids.

The CDR3 DNA follows: TGTGCCAGGGACAGAAACTCCGAGCAGTACTTC. This gives the protein CARDRNSEQYF. V and J are TRBV11-3 and TRBJ2-7; the D gene is possibly TRBD1 (6 bases). The CDR3 sequence is 11 residues long. Trimming removed 9 bases at V and 6 bases at J, with 12 bases between. Germline V lookup: CDR1 SGHNT, CDR2 YENEEA.

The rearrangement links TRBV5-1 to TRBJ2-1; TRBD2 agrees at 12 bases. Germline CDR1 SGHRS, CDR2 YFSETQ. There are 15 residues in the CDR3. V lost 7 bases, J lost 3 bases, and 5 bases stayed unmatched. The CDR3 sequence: CASGELAGGYNEQFF. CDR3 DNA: TGCGCCAGCGGCGAACTAGCGGGGGGCTACAATGAGCAGTTCTTC.

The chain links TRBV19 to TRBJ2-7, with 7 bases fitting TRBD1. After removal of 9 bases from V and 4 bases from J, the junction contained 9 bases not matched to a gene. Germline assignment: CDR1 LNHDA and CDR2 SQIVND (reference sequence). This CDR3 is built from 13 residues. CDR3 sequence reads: CASRGQTTYEQYF. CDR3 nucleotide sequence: TGTGCCAGCCGGGGACAGACGACTTACGAGCAGTACTTC.

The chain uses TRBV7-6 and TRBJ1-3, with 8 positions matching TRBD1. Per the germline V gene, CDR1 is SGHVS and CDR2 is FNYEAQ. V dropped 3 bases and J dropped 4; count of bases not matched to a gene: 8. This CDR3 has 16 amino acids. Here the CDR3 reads CASSLSRTGTGNTIYF. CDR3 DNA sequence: TGTGCCAGCAGCTTGTCAAGGACAGGGACAGGAAACACCATATATTTT.

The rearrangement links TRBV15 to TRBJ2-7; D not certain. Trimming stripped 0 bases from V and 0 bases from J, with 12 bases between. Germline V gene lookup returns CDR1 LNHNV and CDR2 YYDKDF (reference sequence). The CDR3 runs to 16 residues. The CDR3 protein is CATSRDPQHRSYEQYF. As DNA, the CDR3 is TGTGCCACCAGCAGAGATCCTCAACATCGCTCCTACGAGCAGTACTTC. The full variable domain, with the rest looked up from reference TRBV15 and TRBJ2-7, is DAMVIQNPRYQVTQFGKPVTLSCSQTLNHNVMYWYQQKSSQAPKLLFHYYDKDFNNEADTPDNFQSRRPNTSFCFLDIRSPGLGDTAMYLCATSRDPQHRSYEQYFGPGTRLTVT.

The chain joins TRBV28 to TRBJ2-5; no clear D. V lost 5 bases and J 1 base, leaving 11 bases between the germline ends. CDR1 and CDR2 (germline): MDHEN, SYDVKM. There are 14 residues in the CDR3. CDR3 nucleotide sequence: TGTGCCAGCAGTCCGATTGGTGGCCAAGAGACCCAGTACTTC. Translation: CASSPIGGQETQYF.

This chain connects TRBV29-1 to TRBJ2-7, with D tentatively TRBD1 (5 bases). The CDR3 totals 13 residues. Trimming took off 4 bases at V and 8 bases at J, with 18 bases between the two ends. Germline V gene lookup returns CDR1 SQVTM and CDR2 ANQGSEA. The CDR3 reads CSVVNQGTTQQYF. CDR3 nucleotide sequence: TGCAGCGTTGTGAATCAGGGAACTACGCAGCAGTACTTC.

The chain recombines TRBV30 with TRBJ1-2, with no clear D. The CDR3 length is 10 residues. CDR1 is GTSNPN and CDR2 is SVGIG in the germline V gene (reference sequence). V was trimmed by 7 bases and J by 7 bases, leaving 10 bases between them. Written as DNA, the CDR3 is TGTGCCTCGTACCGGAGTGGCTACACCTTC. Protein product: CASYRSGYTF.

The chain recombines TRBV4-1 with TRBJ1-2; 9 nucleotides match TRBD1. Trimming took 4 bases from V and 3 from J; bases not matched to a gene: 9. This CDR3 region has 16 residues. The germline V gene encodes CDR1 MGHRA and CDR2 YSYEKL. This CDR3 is CASSLGTGTGHYGYTF. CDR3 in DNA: TGCGCCAGCAGCCTAGGTACCGGGACAGGGCACTATGGCTACACCTTC.

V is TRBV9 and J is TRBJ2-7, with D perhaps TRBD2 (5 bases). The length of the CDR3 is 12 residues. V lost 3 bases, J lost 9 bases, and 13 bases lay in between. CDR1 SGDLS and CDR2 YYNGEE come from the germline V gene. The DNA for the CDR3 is TGTGCCAGCAGCGCCGATGAGGGAGTGCAGTACTTC. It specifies CASSADEGVQYF.

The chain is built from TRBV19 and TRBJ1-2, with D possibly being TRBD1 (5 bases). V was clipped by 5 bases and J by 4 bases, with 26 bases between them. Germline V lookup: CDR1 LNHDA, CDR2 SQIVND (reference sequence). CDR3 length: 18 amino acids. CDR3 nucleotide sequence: TGTGCCAGTAGTCGCCGGGGGGGTACCGGAATTCTTCCCTATGGCTACACCTTC. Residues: CASSRRGGTGILPYGYTF. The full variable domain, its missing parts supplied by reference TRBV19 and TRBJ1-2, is DGGITQSPKYLFRKEGQNVTLSCEQNLNHDAMYWYRQDPGQGLRLIYYSQIVNDFQKGDIAEGYSVSREKKESFPLTVTSAQKNPTAFYLCASSRRGGTGILPYGYTFGSGTRLTVV.

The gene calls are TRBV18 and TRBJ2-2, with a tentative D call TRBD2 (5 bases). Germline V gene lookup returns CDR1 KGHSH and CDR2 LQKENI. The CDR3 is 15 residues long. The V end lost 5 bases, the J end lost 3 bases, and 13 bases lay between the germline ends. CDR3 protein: CASSAADGDTGELFF. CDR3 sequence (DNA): TGTGCCAGCTCAGCAGCGGACGGTGACACCGGGGAGCTGTTTTTT.

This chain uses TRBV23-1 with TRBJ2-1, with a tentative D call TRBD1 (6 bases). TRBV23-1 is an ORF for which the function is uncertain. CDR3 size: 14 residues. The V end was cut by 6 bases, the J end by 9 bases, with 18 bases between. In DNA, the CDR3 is TGCGCCAGCAGCCGATCCTCTTACAGGGTTGAGCAGTTCTTC. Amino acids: CASSRSSYRVEQFF.

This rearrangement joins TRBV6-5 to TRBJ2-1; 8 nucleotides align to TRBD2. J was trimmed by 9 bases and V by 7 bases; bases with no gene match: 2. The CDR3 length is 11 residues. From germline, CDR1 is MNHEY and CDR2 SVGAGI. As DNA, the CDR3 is TGTGCCAGCACTCGGGGGGGTGAGCAGTTCTTC. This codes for CASTRGGEQFF.